These T cell receptor beta chains were read from a single sample in a study of blood T cells in healthy people across ages. Using its own MiXCR run on the 5' RACE reads, TCRdb lists one record per CDR3 protein. The data contain roughly 900,000 distinct CDR3 sequences, 29% of them singletons. Sequencing input: blood. These receptors were obtained from a woman aged 80 or older in good health. Both conserved end residues are part of each CDR3. D genes are given only for firm matches. Clone size, where shown, is once, few, many, or a class for clones that have expanded.

>few|TRBJ1-4|TRBD1|TRBV28
CASSLRTGVQNEKLFF
TGTGCCAGCAGCCTCAGGACAGGGGTCCAAAATGAAAAACTGTTTTTT
>.|TRBJ2-1|TRBD1|TRBV4-2
CASSHGQARNSSYNEQFF
TGTGCCAGCAGCCATGGACAGGCCCGAAATAGCTCCTACAATGAGCAGTTCTTC
>many|TRBJ2-6|TRBD2|TRBV7-2
CASSPLAGRSGANVLTF
TGTGCCAGCAGCCCCCTAGCGGGGCGCTCTGGGGCCAACGTCCTGACTTTC
>.|TRBJ1-5|.|TRBV6-1
CASRERGGTSNQPQHF
TGTGCCAGCAGGGAAAGGGGGGGCACAAGCAATCAGCCCCAGCATTTT
>many|TRBJ1-2|.|TRBV27
CASRGLKAGDSYGYTF
TGTGCCAGCAGGGGCCTGAAGGCAGGGGATTCCTATGGCTACACCTTC
>many|TRBJ1-2|.|TRBV5-1
CASSSPGLGSDGYTF
TGCGCCAGCAGCTCACCGGGACTCGGGTCGGATGGCTACACCTTC
>.|TRBJ1-5|.|TRBV10-2
CASSELPGLAPQHF
TGCGCCAGCAGTGAGTTACCGGGCCTCGCGCCCCAGCATTTT
>few|TRBJ2-7|TRBD1|TRBV11-2
CASSKTQGARPYEQYF
TGTGCCAGCAGCAAAACACAGGGGGCGCGCCCCTACGAGCAGTACTTC
>many|TRBJ2-5|.|TRBV7-9
CASSTRTGETQYF
TGTGCCAGCAGCACCCGAACCGGAGAGACCCAGTACTTC
>many|TRBJ2-3|TRBD2|TRBV10-3
CAISSTSGVPGTDTQYF
TGTGCCATCAGTTCGACTAGCGGGGTCCCAGGCACAGATACGCAGTATTTT
>.|TRBJ2-2|.|TRBV20-1
CSARNIGPTGELFF
TGCAGTGCTAGAAATATCGGGCCGACCGGGGAGCTGTTTTTT
>.|TRBJ1-1|.|TRBV20-1
CSARDRGSHTEAFF
TGCAGTGCTAGAGACAGGGGTAGTCACACTGAAGCTTTCTTT
>few|TRBJ1-6|.|TRBV3-1
CASSQDGYSPLHF
TGTGCCAGCAGCCAAGATGGGTACTCACCCCTCCACTTT